The rows below give T cell receptor beta chains drawn from one sample of a study of monozygotic twins with inflammatory bowel disease. TCRdb reanalyzed the 5' RACE reads, giving one entry per CDR3 protein sequence and no DNA. The table for this sample gives 150,000 to 200,000 distinct CDR3 sequences. Input material: blood. Receptor source: a human donor with ulcerative colitis or Crohn's disease, or a healthy co-twin of an affected twin (not recorded which). Both conserved end residues are part of each CDR3.

>TRBV6-5|TRBJ2-7
CASRSSSYEQYF
>TRBV3-1|TRBJ1-3
CASSQDRESLSGNTIYF
>TRBV7-2|TRBJ2-3
CASSLRWAGVGDTQYF
>TRBV27|TRBJ2-3
CASSFYGTGFTDTQYF
>TRBV20-1|TRBJ1-2
CSDTAGGHGYTF
>TRBV7-2|TRBJ1-4
CASSPDRGRGEKLFF
>TRBV6-2/TRBV6-3|TRBJ2-7
CASSNLRPEGEQYF
>TRBV5-1|TRBJ2-1
CASSLAWREGPGDEQFF
>TRBV10-3|TRBJ1-1
CAIGLGFDTEAFF
>TRBV24-1|TRBJ2-6
CATSDPMFRDGAPGANVLTF